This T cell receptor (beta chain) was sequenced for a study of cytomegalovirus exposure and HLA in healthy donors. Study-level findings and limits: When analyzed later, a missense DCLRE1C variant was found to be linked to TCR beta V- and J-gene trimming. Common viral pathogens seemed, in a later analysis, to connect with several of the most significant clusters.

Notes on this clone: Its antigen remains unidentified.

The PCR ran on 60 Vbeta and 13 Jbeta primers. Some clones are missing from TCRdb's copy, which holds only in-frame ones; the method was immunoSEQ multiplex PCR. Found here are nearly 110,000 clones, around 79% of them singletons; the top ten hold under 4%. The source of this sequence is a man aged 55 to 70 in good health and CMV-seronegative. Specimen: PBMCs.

This CDR3 is CASSIGQTNYGYTF. CDR3 coding DNA: TGTGCCAGTAGTATAGGACAGACTAACTATGGCTACACCTTC. The rearrangement links TRBV19 to TRBJ1-2; D is perhaps TRBD1 (5 bases). Germline V gives CDR1 LNHDA, CDR2 SQIVND (reference sequence). V shed 1 base and J shed 0 bases, with 6 bases lying between them. The CDR3 has 14 residues.